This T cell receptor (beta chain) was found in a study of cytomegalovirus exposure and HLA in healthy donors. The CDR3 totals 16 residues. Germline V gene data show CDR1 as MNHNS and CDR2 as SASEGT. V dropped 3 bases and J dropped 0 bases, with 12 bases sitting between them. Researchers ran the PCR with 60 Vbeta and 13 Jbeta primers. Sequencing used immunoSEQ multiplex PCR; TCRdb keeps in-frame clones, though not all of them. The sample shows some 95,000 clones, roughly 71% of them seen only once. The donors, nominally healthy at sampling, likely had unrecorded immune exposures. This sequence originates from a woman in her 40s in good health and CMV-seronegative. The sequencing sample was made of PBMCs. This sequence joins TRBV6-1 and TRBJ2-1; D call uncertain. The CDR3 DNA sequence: TGTGCCAGCAGTGAGTTAGAGGCGAGCTCCTACAATGAGCAGTTCTTC. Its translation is CASSELEASSYNEQFF.